What follows are 26 T cell receptor beta chains derived from one specimen sequenced in a study of tumor and adjacent non-tumor tissue in lung cancer. The library came from three nested PCR rounds adapted from ARM-PCR protocols. TCRdb used MiXCR to reprocess the multiplex PCR reads, holding one entry per CDR3 protein. The table lists 65,000 to 95,000 distinct CDR3 sequences, approximately 68% of them singletons, with over 10% in the top ten. No cell sorting was done before RNA was extracted from the tissue. The sequenced sample was lung tumor tissue. The receptors stem from a woman between 65 and 79 years old with non-small cell lung cancer.

In regard to this clonotype: One end of the junction does not line up with germline, which may come from a read error. V usage is TRBV29-1 and J usage is TRBJ2-3; perhaps TRBD1 as D (6 bases). Looked up from germline, CDR1 is SQVTM and CDR2 is ANQGSEA. The CDR3 has 14 residues. CDR3 nucleotides: TGCAGCGTTGGACAGGAGGCTAGCACAGATACACAGTATTTT. Translated: CSVGQEASTDTQYF.

By proportion, this clonotype is medium-sized. The chain couples TRBV4-2 to TRBJ2-1, with TRBD2 identical over 8 bases. This CDR3 comprises 16 residues. Germline CDR1 is LGHNA and CDR2 is YNFKEQ. With V trimmed by 0 bases and J by 4 bases, 5 bases remained unmatched. CDR3 loop: CASSQELSSGYNEQFF. CDR3 sequence (DNA): TGTGCCAGCAGCCAAGAGTTATCTAGCGGGTACAATGAGCAGTTCTTC.

This clonotype showed up many times. The V call is TRBV30, the J call TRBJ2-2, with 9 bases fitting TRBD1. The CDR3 is 16 amino acids. Germline V gene sequence: CDR1 GTSNPN, CDR2 SVGIG (reference sequence). The junction had 9 bases not matched to a gene; V was cut back by 1 base and J by 6 bases. The CDR3 region has the DNA TGTGCCTGGAGTGACCCGGGACAGGGTTTTCCCGGGGAGCTGTTTTTT. This translates into CAWSDPGQGFPGELFF.

Concerning this clonotype: This may be a read error, as it is one base from a much larger clone. The chain recombines TRBV20-1 with TRBJ2-5, with D perhaps TRBD1 or TRBD2 (6 bases each). The germline V gene encodes CDR1 DFQATT and CDR2 SNEGSKA (reference sequence). This CDR3 is 11 amino acids long. The CDR3 here is CGARGGETQYF. The CDR3 nucleotides read TGCGGTGCTAGAGGGGGGGAGACCCAGTACTTC.

The chain carries TRBV6-1 and TRBJ1-2; D ambiguous. V was shortened by 11 bases and J by 3 bases, with 16 bases between the two germline ends. This CDR3 comprises 13 residues. Germline V gene data show CDR1 as MNHNS and CDR2 as SASEGT. CDR3 region: CAGDRETDYGYTF. The CDR3 DNA reads TGTGCCGGCGATCGGGAAACTGACTATGGCTACACCTTC.

Regarding this clonotype: Possible read error: a much larger clone is one base away. The J gene is TRBJ1-2, the V gene TRBV28; possibly TRBD1 for D (5 bases). Trimming pared 8 bases from V and 4 bases from J, leaving 14 bases between. This CDR3 has 13 residues. Germline loops: CDR1 MDHEN, CDR2 SYDVKM. CDR3 DNA: TGTGCCAGCGTAAGCGGCAGGGTCTATGGCTACACCTTC. It codes for CASVSGRVYGYTF.

Remarks on this clonotype: Since a much larger clone is just one base distant, this may be a read error. Given the absence of the conserved phenylalanine or tryptophan at the CDR3 end, a read error is likely. The rearrangement links TRBV30 to TRBJ2-1, with D perhaps TRBD1 (5 bases). The CDR3 consists of 14 residues. V was trimmed by 3 bases and J by 4 bases, leaving 13 bases between them. Germline V CDR1 and CDR2: GTSNPN, SVGIG (reference sequence). CDR3 protein: CAWRPDRIYNEQFS. The DNA for the CDR3 is TGTGCCTGGAGACCTGACAGAATATACAATGAGCAGTTCTCC.

On this clonotype: At one end the junction does not follow the germline gene, possibly because of a read error. The rearrangement joins TRBV6-1 to TRBJ2-2, with D perhaps TRBD1 (6 bases). Germline loops: CDR1 MNHNS, CDR2 SASEGT. The CDR3 is 16 amino acids. The CDR3 DNA reads as TGTGCCTGCAGTGAAGACTTGAGGGCAGGGGCTGGGGAGCTGCTTTTT. It is translated as CACSEDLRAGAGELLF.

The table lists this clonotype with many counts. This sequence joins TRBV12-3 or TRBV12-4 and TRBJ2-7, with D possibly matching TRBD2 (5 bases). The CDR3 totals 13 residues. Trimming removed 3 bases at V and 7 bases at J, with 13 bases between. The CDR3, as DNA: TGTGCCAGCAGTTTTACGTCCACGGGGGAGCAGTACTTC. This codes for CASSFTSTGEQYF.

The sample holds many counts of this clonotype. This sequence joins TRBV4-1 and TRBJ2-7; possibly TRBD1 for D (6 bases). Trimming pared 4 bases from V and 1 base from J, leaving 14 bases between. The CDR3 loop spans 15 amino acids. The germline gives CDR1 MGHRA, CDR2 YSYEKL. CDR3 bases: TGCGCCAGCAGCCCAAAAACGGACAGTTCCTACGAGCAGTACTTC. Translating gives CASSPKTDSSYEQYF.

The genes are TRBV10-3 and TRBJ2-1, with 7 bases fitting TRBD1. J gave up 0 bases and V 6 bases, and 5 bases lay outside the gene matches. The CDR3 consists of 15 residues. Germline lookup yields CDR1 ENHRY and CDR2 SYGVKD. In DNA form, the CDR3 reads TGTGCCATCAGATTGACAGGGACCTCCTACAATGAGCAGTTCTTC. Protein sequence: CAIRLTGTSYNEQFF.

Regarding this clonotype: No conserved phenylalanine or tryptophan ends this CDR3, so it is likely a read error. The V call is TRBV20-1, the J call TRBJ2-1, with D tentatively TRBD2 (6 bases). V lost 4 bases and J 6 bases, leaving 16 bases between the germline ends. The CDR3 has 14 residues. Looked up from germline, CDR1 is DFQATT and CDR2 is SNEGSKA (reference sequence). In nucleotides, the CDR3 is TGCAGTGCTATGAGCTGGCGGGGCTTCAATGAGCAGTTCCTC. It translates to CSAMSWRGFNEQFL.

V usage is TRBV20-1 and J usage is TRBJ2-5; the D is unclear. From germline, CDR1 is DFQATT and CDR2 SNEGSKA (reference sequence). The ends were cut back, 3 bases at V and 5 bases at J, with 22 bases in the middle. This CDR3 has 16 residues. The CDR3 DNA sequence: TGCAGTGCTAGTGGAGTTCCGGCGACCCACGGGGAGACCCAGTACTTC. It yields the protein CSASGVPATHGETQYF.

In the case of this clonotype: Likely a read error: the CDR3 ends without its conserved phenylalanine or tryptophan. The limits of the CDR3 on the DNA are not certain, so only TCRdb's listed CDR3 is given. The chain is built from TRBV29-1 and TRBJ1-4; TRBD1 is the table's D call and was not checked against the DNA. The germline CDR1 and CDR2 sequences are SQVTM and ANQGSEA. Both ends counted, the CDR3 spans 14 residues. The CDR3 loop is CSLGQGGTNEKMFS.

This clonotype was counted at least ten times. A read error may be the cause here, since a much bigger clone is one base away. The chain combines TRBV29-1 with TRBJ2-1; D call uncertain. Germline V gene data show CDR1 as SQVTM and CDR2 as ANQGSEA. V shed 2 bases and J shed 2 bases, with 10 bases lying between them. The CDR3 has 14 residues. CDR3 DNA: TGCAGCGTTGAAAGTTCTCCCCCCTACAATGAGCAGTTCTTC. This sequence encodes CSVESSPPYNEQFF.

This clonotype showed up just once. V is TRBV12-3 or TRBV12-4 and J is TRBJ1-1; D ambiguous. Trimming took 6 bases from V and 2 from J, leaving 25 bases between them. This CDR3 contains 18 residues. CDR3 residues: CASRPNQWSFSFNTEAFF. In DNA, the CDR3 is TGTGCCAGCAGGCCGAATCAATGGTCTTTCTCTTTTAACACTGAAGCTTTCTTT.

This chain connects TRBV4-1 to TRBJ2-7; D gene uncertain. CDR3 length equals 15 residues. V was shortened by 9 bases and J by 3 bases, with 21 bases between the two germline ends. CDR1 and CDR2 (germline): MGHRA, YSYEKL. CDR3 region: CARNQDRQDVYEQYF. The CDR3, as DNA: TGCGCCAGGAACCAAGACCGGCAGGACGTCTACGAGCAGTACTTC.

This clonotype was found a few times. A much larger clone is a single base away; this may be a read error. The chain is built from TRBV30 and TRBJ2-1, with D possibly being TRBD2 (5 bases). Germline V lookup: CDR1 GTSNPN, CDR2 SVGIG (reference sequence). With 3 bases removed from V and 4 bases from J, the gap between germline ends came to 13 bases. The CDR3 is made up of 14 amino acids. The CDR3 region has the DNA TGTGCCTGGAGCAGGACTGGGGATTACAATGAGCAGTTCTTC. It codes for CAWSRTGDYNEQFF.

By share, this clonotype ranks as medium-sized. V usage is TRBV11-3 and J usage is TRBJ2-2; D is unclear. From germline, CDR1 is SGHNT and CDR2 YENEEA. CDR3 length: 18 amino acids. V was trimmed by 2 bases and J by 0 bases, leaving 16 bases between them. DNA for the CDR3: TGTGCCAGCAGCTTAAAAGGTTACGGACGGGCGAACACCGGGGAGCTGTTTTTT. Translation gives CASSLKGYGRANTGELFF.

As regards this clonotype: An end of the junction differs from the germline gene, which may be a read error. The rearrangement uses TRBV11-2 and TRBJ1-1; D is unresolved. The length of the CDR3 is 14 residues. Germline V gene data show CDR1 as SGHAT and CDR2 as FQNNGV. For the CDR3, the DNA is TGTGCCAGCAGCTTAATAGTCGCGAACACTGAAGCCTTCTTT. It specifies CASSLIVANTEAFF.

Notes on this clonotype: One end of the junction is discordant with germline, which a read error may explain. The CDR3 nucleotides read TGTGCCAGCGTCCGCCTTGAAGGGGTCTCTGGGGCCAGCGTCCTGACTTTC. Protein: CASVRLEGVSGASVLTF. The chain couples TRBV6-2 or TRBV6-3 to TRBJ2-6, with D possibly matching TRBD1 (5 bases). Germline V CDR1 and CDR2: MNHEY, SVGEGT. The CDR3 is 17 amino acids.

Turning to this clonotype: A read error may produce the germline difference seen at one junction end. The chain recombines TRBV6-6 with TRBJ1-6; maybe TRBD1 (5 bases). CDR1 MNHNY and CDR2 SVGAGI come from the germline V gene (reference sequence). CDR3 length: 16 amino acids. CDR3 amino acids: CASNYRRGPRDSPLHF. The CDR3 coding sequence is TGTGCCAGCAATTACAGAAGGGGACCGCGGGATTCACCCCTCCACTTT.

About this clonotype itself: Here the CDR3 omits its conserved ending phenylalanine or tryptophan, so a read error is the likely source. The limits of the CDR3 on the DNA are not certain, so only TCRdb's listed CDR3 is given. The genes are TRBV28 and TRBJ1-1; the table's D call TRBD1 went unverified against the DNA. The CDR3 extends over 14 residues, inclusive of both ends. CDR1 MDHEN and CDR2 SYDVKM come from the germline V gene. The CDR3 here is CASSFWGDNTEALS.

This chain joins TRBV7-8 and TRBJ2-6, with 8 bases matching TRBD2. The trim removed 7 bases at V and 2 bases at J, leaving 7 bases unmatched. CDR1 is SGHVS, CDR2 FQNEAQ, per germline. The CDR3 length is 16 residues. The CDR3 sequence: CASKPWTSTGANVLTF. The CDR3 DNA reads as TGTGCCAGCAAACCCTGGACTAGCACTGGGGCCAACGTCCTGACTTTC.

By share, this clonotype ranks as medium-sized. The genes are TRBV6-2 or TRBV6-3 and TRBJ2-3; D might be TRBD1 (5 bases). Deletions cut 7 bases from V and 6 bases from J, with 14 bases between. The V gene's germline CDR1 is MNHEY and CDR2 SVGEGT. The CDR3 spans 13 residues. The DNA of the CDR3 is TGTGCCAGCACCACGGACAATTCGGATACGCAGTATTTT. Amino acids: CASTTDNSDTQYF.

This clonotype came up many times. The J gene is TRBJ2-5, the V gene TRBV7-8; 9 positions agree with TRBD1. This CDR3 region has 20 residues. V was clipped by 2 bases and J by 1 base; unmatched bases: 17. CDR1 is SGHVS, CDR2 FQNEAQ, per germline. Written as DNA, the CDR3 is TGTGCCAGCAGCTTATGGCCCGGGACAGGGAGATCCTTGGGCCAAGAGACCCAGTACTTC. Encoded protein: CASSLWPGTGRSLGQETQYF.